These T cell receptor beta chains were read from a single sample in a study of control samples from healthy donors and cancer patients. Method: immunoSEQ multiplex PCR; TCRdb's copy keeps in-frame clones and lacks some. The table lists some 150,000 clones, about 94% of them singletons. The sequenced sample consisted of PBMCs. The receptors come from a man aged 55 to 70 with colorectal cancer. The CDR3 runs from the conserved cysteine through the conserved F or W. The D gene is left open where the match is weak.

d_call j_call v_call cdr3_aa
- TRBJ2-5 TRBV5-4 CASSLHKQETQYF
- TRBJ2-7 TRBV9 CASSVGSSYEQYF
- TRBJ1-4 TRBV5-1 CASSLGDTNEKLFF
- TRBJ1-1 TRBV4-3 CASSQDLVAGKAFF
- TRBJ1-1 TRBV5-8 CASTRYRTNTEAFF
TRBD2 TRBJ2-7 TRBV9 CASSVDPSGGYEQYF
- TRBJ2-7 TRBV18 CASHRGAPNSYEQYF
- TRBJ1-6 TRBV5-1 CASSPDLQGSGSPLHF
TRBD1 TRBJ1-1 TRBV5-5 CASSLGQGSFTEAFF
- TRBJ2-4 TRBV3-1/TRBV3-2 CASSRSGDTLNIQYF
- TRBJ2-7 TRBV5-1 CASSLDRGSYEQYF
- TRBJ2-5 TRBV29-1 CSVAGAETQYF
- TRBJ1-1 TRBV7-8 CASSLGGRLNTEAFF
- TRBJ1-5 TRBV6-2/TRBV6-3 CASSYSTFHQPQHF
TRBD1 TRBJ1-5 TRBV6-5 CASTPGTGFQPQHF
TRBD1 TRBJ1-6 TRBV7-9 CASSPAGQVNSPLHF
TRBD1 TRBJ1-4 TRBV25-1 CASSGGTGINEKLFF
TRBD2 TRBJ2-7 TRBV7-2 CASRQGLAGGFYEQYF
TRBD1 TRBJ2-6 TRBV7-9 CASSGPSPAGGPGANVLTF
TRBD2 TRBJ2-5 TRBV6-2/TRBV6-3 CASSSGLAGGTQYF